This entry is about one TCR beta chain. Its target is unknown. What made the TCR beta cDNA was 5'RACE template switching with UMIs. From the 5' RACE reads, TCRdb lists one entry per CDR3 protein and no DNA. The table lists roughly 430,000 distinct CDR3 sequences. The data stem from a study of T cells expressing NK-cell markers. Study-level information: Seven of the eight sequenced donors were HCMV-seropositive; one was seronegative.

Study-wide results and limits: These clonotypes, the leaders elsewhere, also led the CD3+CD56-NKG2C+ fraction in several donors. Top CD8+ clonotypes included the dominant CD3+CD56+NKG2C+ clonotypes in several donors.

The germline V gene encodes CDR1 MNHEY and CDR2 SMNVEV (reference sequence). The CDR3 is 15 residues long. The specimen was blood T cells: a sorted CD56 or NKG2C T cell subset, CD4+ or CD8+ T cells, or bulk PBMC T cells (not recorded which). J is TRBJ2-3 and V is TRBV27; no DNA is available, so the TRBD2 call from TCRdb remains unchecked. The source of this sequence is a woman between 18 and 75 years old in good health. CDR3 sequence: CASSLAGLYTDTQYF.